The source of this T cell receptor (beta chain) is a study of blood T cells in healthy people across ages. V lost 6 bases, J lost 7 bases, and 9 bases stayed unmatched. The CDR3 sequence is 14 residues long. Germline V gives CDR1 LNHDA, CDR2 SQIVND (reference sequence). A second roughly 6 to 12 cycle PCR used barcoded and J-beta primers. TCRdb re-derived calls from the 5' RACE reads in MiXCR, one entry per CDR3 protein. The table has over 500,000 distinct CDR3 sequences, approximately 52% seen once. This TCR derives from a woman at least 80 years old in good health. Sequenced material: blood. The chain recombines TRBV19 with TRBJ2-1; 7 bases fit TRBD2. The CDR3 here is CASSAGLVANEQFF. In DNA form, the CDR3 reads TGTGCCAGTAGCGCAGGACTAGTTGCAAATGAGCAGTTCTTC. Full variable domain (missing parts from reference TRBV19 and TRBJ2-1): DGGITQSPKYLFRKEGQNVTLSCEQNLNHDAMYWYRQDPGQGLRLIYYSQIVNDFQKGDIAEGYSVSREKKESFPLTVTSAQKNPTAFYLCASSAGLVANEQFFGPGTRLTVL.